This T cell receptor (beta chain) stems from a study of cytotoxic CD8 clonotypes in ibrutinib-treated CLL (dated by TCRdb to about 2021). Looking at the study overall: In this cohort, 15 or so patients were treatment-naive and roughly ten were relapsed/refractory, while some 18 had unmutated IGHV. Partial responses were observed in around 25 patients and complete responses in 2; after a median follow-up of around 68 months, remission was maintained in 14 patients and progression was observed in approximately 12. Samples at response were collected after a median of about 11 months of treatment, with a range of about 6 to 36 months. Samples averaged 255,043 productive templates and some 96,000 productive rearrangements. Longitudinal samples were available for about 30% of the roughly 86 trial participants. Cryopreserved peripheral blood mononuclear cells were collected at three points: before therapy, at response, and at either sustained remission or disease progression. Every remission and progressive disease sample was obtained while ibrutinib was still being received by the patients.

For TCR beta library preparation, 1.5 to 2.5 micrograms of genomic DNA were extracted from the cryopreserved PBMCs. Longitudinal blood samples from CLL patients on ibrutinib monotherapy were analyzed using high-throughput TCR beta sequencing. The patients were enrolled in a single-center, open-label phase 2 trial of ibrutinib monotherapy. This clone was seen only a few times. Its antigen is still unknown. Base quality data are lacking; no much larger clone is found one base away. The paper as a whole reports these results and caveats: Public clonotypes were rare and either shrank or stayed stable during treatment, and the rise in clonality at ibrutinib response reflected expansion of private clonotypes. At baseline, clonality was higher than in age-matched healthy donors and showed a strong correlation with circulating CD8+ T-cell counts. Clonality increased at ibrutinib response, stayed stable in sustained remission, and fell back toward baseline at progression. Sustained-remission and progressing patients did not have matched sampling times, and lymph node repertoires were not examined.

On a MiSeq, deep resolution sequencing aimed for a depth between 1 in 1 million and 1 in 200,000 T cells, with each clonotype covered 10x on average. The immunoSEQ hsTCRB Kit was used to generate TCR beta libraries. In the paper's pipeline: Data were analyzed with ImmunoSEQ Data Assistant and ImmunoSEQ Analyzer, with V, D and J genes assigned per IMGT definitions. Clonality, which ranges from 0 to 1, was calculated as one minus the normalized Shannon entropy of productive rearrangement frequencies. Only overrepresented clonotypes making up at least 0.05% of the repertoire of each patient were included in the public clonotype analysis. Repertoires from some 13 age-matched healthy donors in immuneACCESS were used as clonality controls. This immuneACCESS table, as held by TCRdb, lists in-frame sequences with V and J called but not all clones. Of the missing ones, under half trace to an unresolved V gene in checked studies; the others have no known cause. The V and J calls and the clone size are those of that table, but D and trimming were determined from the DNA. The sample table holds around 330,000 clones, of which roughly 70% were seen once. Clones ranked in the top ten supply approximately 6% of the sample.

The CDR3 measures 15 amino acids from cysteine to phenylalanine. CDR3 DNA is the only sequence kept; it has 45 bases, read in frame from the first base. Sequences SNHLY (CDR1) and FYNNEI (CDR2) are obtained from the germline V gene. Germline trimming amounts to 4 bases on V and 7 bases on J, with 4 as the count of junction bases outside the gene matches. The receptor chain draws on TRBV2 and TRBJ2-1, with 13 central nucleotides matching TRBD2. The sequencing here drew on PBMCs, taken after 36 months of ibrutinib treatment. This receptor was obtained from a human donor with chronic lymphocytic leukemia. DNA sequence: TGTGCCAGCAGTGCCACGGGACTAGCGGGAAATGAGCAGTTCTTC. This yields the protein CASSATGLAGNEQFF.